This TCR beta chain was identified in a study of cytomegalovirus exposure and HLA in healthy donors. Per the germline V gene, CDR1 is MGHDK and CDR2 is SYGVNS. This CDR3 is 16 amino acids long. Trimming removed 6 bases from V and 9 bases from J; junction bases left unmatched: 16. 60 Vbeta and 13 Jbeta primers were used in PCR. Assay: immunoSEQ multiplex PCR; the TCRdb copy retains only in-frame clones and omits some. Altogether about 140,000 clones are present, about 8.9% being singletons, with the ten largest covering 1.8%. The sample taken for sequencing was PBMCs. The V and J genes are TRBV25-1 and TRBJ2-1; 8 nucleotides match TRBD1. The receptor was derived from a middle-aged man in good health and CMV-seronegative. CDR3 protein: CASRRISGTGSTEQFF. The CDR3 DNA is TGTGCCAGCAGACGGATTTCCGGGACAGGCTCTACTGAGCAGTTCTTC.